This T cell receptor beta chain came from a study of T cells in Graves' hyperthyroidism and ophthalmopathy. V lost 4 bases and J lost 0, with 15 bases in between. From germline, CDR1 is KGHSH and CDR2 LQKENI. This CDR3 has 16 residues. Amplification of TCR beta CDR3 regions used RNA as the template. When the TCR CDR3 underwent first-round RT-PCR, the HTBI primer set was used. TCRdb independently ran MiXCR on the multiplex PCR reads; one entry per CDR3 protein. The data show roughly 740,000 distinct CDR3 sequences, about 16% seen once. This TCR was recovered from a man aged 18 to 30 with Graves' hyperthyroidism. The sequencing input was blood. The rearrangement links TRBV18 to TRBJ1-2; D possibly corresponds to TRBD1 (6 bases). The CDR3 spells CASSRNRDTPNYGYTF. The CDR3 DNA is TGTGCCAGCTCACGAAACCGGGACACACCTAACTATGGCTACACCTTC.